Given below is one TCR beta chain in context. What it binds is not known. The data are from a study of follicular helper T cells after annual influenza vaccination. The time point here: 2015-2016 season, 7 days after influenza vaccination. Germline trimming cut 6 bases from V and 4 bases from J; bases unmatched to any gene: 9. CDR1 and CDR2 (germline): MNHEY, SVGAGI. The CDR3 length is 15 residues. Sequenced by immunoSEQ multiplex PCR; TCRdb stores in-frame clones only, minus some. The data show around 6,200 clones, with approximately 81% seen just once and less than 0.65% held by the top ten. Overall study findings and caveats: Change in circulating plasmablasts correlated with ICOS+CD38+ cTfh clonality change.

This clonotype was obtained from an adult who received the influenza vaccine. J is TRBJ2-1 and V is TRBV6-5, with 7 bases lining up with TRBD1. Sequenced material: CXCR5- memory CD4+ T cells sorted from blood, taken 7 days after influenza vaccination. CDR3 nucleotide sequence: TGTGCCAGCAGCCCCGGCGACAGGGCGTACAATGAGCAGTTCTTC. Amino acid sequence: CASSPGDRAYNEQFF.